One T cell receptor beta chain is described in this entry. Only in-frame clones appear in the TCRdb table, and some are missing; sequencing was by immunoSEQ multiplex PCR. The data show about 150,000 clones, roughly 82% seen once. The source of the sample is a study of blood T cell repertoires in COVID-19. Study overall: The origin of the acute and convalescent COVID-19 samples was the United States, Italy and Spain.

V lost 8 bases to trimming and J lost 3 bases, with 14 bases between them. This CDR3 contains 13 residues. J is TRBJ2-7 and V is TRBV12-3 or TRBV12-4, with unresolved D. The sequencing sample was made of peripheral blood. The source of this sequence is a woman aged 45-65 years with acute or convalescent COVID-19. This chain's CDR3 is CASCCIAVYEQYF. CDR3 nucleotides: TGTGCCAGCTGTTGTATTGCAGTCTACGAGCAGTACTTC.